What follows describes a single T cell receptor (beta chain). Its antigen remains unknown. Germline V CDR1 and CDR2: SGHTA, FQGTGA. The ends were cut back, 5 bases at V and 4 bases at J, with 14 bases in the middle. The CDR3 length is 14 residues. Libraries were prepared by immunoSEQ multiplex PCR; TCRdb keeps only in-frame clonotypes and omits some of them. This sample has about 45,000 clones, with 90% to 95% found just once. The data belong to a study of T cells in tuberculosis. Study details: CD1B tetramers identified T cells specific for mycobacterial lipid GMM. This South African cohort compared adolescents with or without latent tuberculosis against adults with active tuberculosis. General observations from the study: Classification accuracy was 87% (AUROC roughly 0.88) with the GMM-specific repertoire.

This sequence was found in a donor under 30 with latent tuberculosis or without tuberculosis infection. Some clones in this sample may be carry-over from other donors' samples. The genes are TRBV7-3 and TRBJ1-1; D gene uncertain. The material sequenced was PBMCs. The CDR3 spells CASSPAVMSTEAFF. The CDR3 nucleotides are TGTGCCAGCAGCCCCGCCGTGATGAGCACTGAAGCTTTCTTT. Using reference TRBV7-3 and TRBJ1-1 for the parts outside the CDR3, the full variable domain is GAGVSQTPSNKVTEKGKYVELRCDPISGHTALYWYRQSLGQGPEFLIYFQGTGAADDSGLPNDRFFAVRPEGSVSTLKIQRTERGDSAVYLCASSPAVMSTEAFFGQGTRLTVV.